Following are 27 T cell receptor beta chains from one sample sequenced in a study of Tregs in tolerant kidney transplant recipients. Related graft donors supplied nonmyeloablative bone marrow transplants, and mixed chimerism was transient. This table comes from immunoSEQ multiplex PCR, and its TCRdb copy is limited to in-frame clones, with some not included. Of approximately 90,000 clones in the sample, 93% were seen once. The specimen comprised CD4+ T cells from blood (PBMCs), sampled 12 months after the transplant. Receptors were obtained from a human patient who received a combined kidney and bone marrow transplant. Part of the T cell pool may stem from the graft donor.

This chain uses TRBV7-2 with TRBJ1-2; 9 positions agree with TRBD1. The CDR3 consists of 15 residues. Trimming at V came to 1 base and at J to 7 bases, leaving 7 bases not matched to a gene. Germline V lookup: CDR1 SGHTA, CDR2 FQGNSA. CDR3 sequence: CASSLDGDRAAGYTF. The CDR3 DNA reads TGTGCCAGCAGCTTAGATGGGGACAGGGCTGCTGGCTACACCTTC.

The rearrangement joins TRBV4-2 to TRBJ2-1; 15 bases fit TRBD2. V shed 0 bases, J shed 8 bases, and the junction held 11 bases outside the gene matches. Germline V lookup: CDR1 LGHNA, CDR2 YNFKEQ. The CDR3 runs to 19 residues. The CDR3 DNA reads TGTGCCAGCAGCCAAGATTACCATCGGACTAGCGGGAGGGCCGATGAGCAGTTCTTC. Amino acids: CASSQDYHRTSGRADEQFF.

This clone has just a few counts. The CDR3 region is CASTISGEETQYF. The DNA for the CDR3 is TGTGCCAGCACTATTTCCGGGGAGGAGACCCAGTACTTC. The rearrangement links TRBV2 to TRBJ2-5; D may be TRBD2 (5 bases). The CDR3 totals 13 residues. The germline V gene encodes CDR1 SNHLY and CDR2 FYNNEI. V was shortened by 7 bases and J by 5 bases, with 14 bases between the two germline ends.

CDR3 coding DNA: TGTGCCAGCAGGCGGGACAGAACTAACTATGGCTACACCTTC. Amino acid sequence: CASRRDRTNYGYTF. This rearrangement joins TRBV6-5 to TRBJ1-2, with 7 positions matching TRBD1. The length of the CDR3 is 14 residues. From germline, CDR1 is MNHEY and CDR2 SVGAGI. With 6 bases clipped from V and 0 bases from J, the junction kept 4 bases outside the gene matches.

The chain employs TRBV6-1 and TRBJ1-5, with 8 bases aligning to TRBD1. V shed 4 bases and J 4 bases; nucleotides not matched to a gene: 9. The CDR3 contains 16 residues. Germline lookup yields CDR1 MNHNS and CDR2 SASEGT. The CDR3 DNA is TGTGCCAGCAGTGCCAGGCAACAGGGGGGAAATCAGCCCCAGCATTTT. It is translated as CASSARQQGGNQPQHF.

This rearrangement joins TRBV7-2 to TRBJ1-2; no definite D call. This CDR3 comprises 12 residues. The germline CDR1 and CDR2 sequences are SGHTA and FQGNSA. Trimming stripped 3 bases from V and 8 bases from J, with 10 bases between. The CDR3 sequence: CASSLSAGGYTF. The CDR3 coding sequence is TGTGCCAGCAGCTTGTCTGCAGGAGGCTACACCTTC.

This chain joins TRBV19 and TRBJ2-4; 8 nucleotides match TRBD2. The length of the CDR3 is 13 residues. V gave up 7 bases and J gave up 15 bases; unmatched junction bases: 14. Germline-derived CDR1 and CDR2 are LNHDA and SQIVND (reference sequence). CDR3 sequence reads: CASTRPGLGSLYF. In nucleotides, the CDR3 is TGTGCCAGTACTAGACCGGGACTAGGATCGTTGTACTTC.

The chain employs TRBV28 and TRBJ1-5, with D hard to call. The CDR3 runs 19 residues. V lost 5 bases to trimming and J lost 6 bases, with 29 bases between them. Germline assignment: CDR1 MDHEN and CDR2 SYDVKM. CDR3 nucleotides: TGTGCCAGCAGTCCTTACCCCAGTGGGCGGGTGATGAATTCTCAGCCCCAGCATTTT. Its protein is CASSPYPSGRVMNSQPQHF.

J is TRBJ2-7 and V is TRBV28; 9 positions agree with TRBD1. CDR3 size: 14 residues. The V gene's germline CDR1 is MDHEN and CDR2 SYDVKM. Germline trimming cut 10 bases from V and 1 base from J; bases unmatched to any gene: 8. CDR3 in amino acids: CATLHRGQSYEQYF. The CDR3 DNA reads TGTGCCACCTTACACAGGGGGCAGTCCTACGAGCAGTACTTC.

This clone has just one count. The V gene is TRBV5-6, the J gene TRBJ2-5, with D possibly matching TRBD1 (6 bases). Germline loops: CDR1 SGHDT, CDR2 YYEEEE. The CDR3 extends over 14 amino acids. The V and J ends lost 4 bases and 0 bases respectively, with 10 bases between them. The CDR3 sequence: CASSARTDQETQYF. As DNA, the CDR3 is TGTGCCAGCAGCGCCCGGACAGACCAAGAGACCCAGTACTTC. Full variable domain (remainder filled in from reference TRBV5-6 and TRBJ2-5): DAGVTQSPTHLIKTRGQQVTLRCSPKSGHDTVSWYQQALGQGPQFIFQYYEEEERQRGNFPDRFSGHQFPNYSSELNVNALLLGDSALYLCASSARTDQETQYFGPGTRLLVL.

This chain uses TRBV27 with TRBJ2-7, with 9 bases aligning to TRBD2. The CDR3 totals 14 residues. Germline loops: CDR1 MNHEY, CDR2 SMNVEV (reference sequence). Trimming cost V 4 bases and J 4 bases; bases outside gene matches: 5. The CDR3 DNA is TGTGCCAGCAGTTCGAGGCGGGAGGGGTACGAGCAGTACTTC. Protein sequence: CASSSRREGYEQYF.

This chain connects TRBV14 to TRBJ2-7; 9 positions agree with TRBD1. The CDR3 is made up of 15 amino acids. Germline-derived CDR1 and CDR2 are SGHDN and FVKESK. V shed 0 bases, J shed 4 bases, and the junction held 4 bases outside the gene matches. The CDR3 reads CASSQDRDRDYEQYF. The DNA of the CDR3 is TGTGCCAGCAGCCAAGACAGGGACAGGGATTACGAGCAGTACTTC.

The rearrangement links TRBV19 to TRBJ2-6; D is possibly TRBD1 (7 bases). Trimming pared 3 bases from V and 1 base from J, leaving 13 bases between. CDR3 length: 17 residues. Germline V gene data show CDR1 as LNHDA and CDR2 as SQIVND (reference sequence). Here the CDR3 DNA reads TGTGCCAGTAGTATCCAGACAGGGAGGTCTGGGGCCAACGTCCTGACTTTC. Translated, it gives CASSIQTGRSGANVLTF.

The V call is TRBV19, the J call TRBJ2-2, with D perhaps TRBD2 (5 bases). The CDR3 contains 15 residues. The ends were cut back, 1 base at V and 5 bases at J, with 11 bases in the middle. Germline CDR1 LNHDA, CDR2 SQIVND (reference sequence). The CDR3: CASSIGGRGTGELFF. The CDR3 DNA reads as TGTGCCAGTAGTATAGGAGGGCGTGGAACCGGGGAGCTGTTTTTT.

This clone appeared once. This chain joins TRBV4-3 and TRBJ2-1; D gene ambiguous. Trimming pared 1 base from V and 9 bases from J, leaving 4 bases between. This CDR3 has 11 amino acids. The germline CDR1 and CDR2 sequences are LGHNA and YSLEER. The CDR3 spells CASSQGGEQFF. In DNA form, the CDR3 reads TGCGCCAGCAGCCAAGGCGGTGAGCAGTTCTTC.

As regards this clone: This sample also contains other DNA sequences that code for the same CDR3. The chain links TRBV2 to TRBJ1-6; D remains unclear. Germline loops: CDR1 SNHLY, CDR2 FYNNEI. This CDR3 is 16 amino acids long. The ends were cut back, 2 bases at V and 6 bases at J, with 14 bases in the middle. The CDR3 here is CASSENSALRNSPLHF. Written as DNA, the CDR3 is TGTGCCAGCAGTGAAAACAGTGCTCTACGTAATTCACCCCTCCACTTT.

The chain employs TRBV7-2 and TRBJ2-1; possible D gene TRBD2, 5 bases. Between the trimmed V and J ends, which lost 4 bases and 5 bases, there was a span of 15 bases. CDR3 length: 15 amino acids. Germline V lookup: CDR1 SGHTA, CDR2 FQGNSA. The CDR3 nucleotides read TGTGCCAGCAGCTCCCTTGGCGGGTCCAACAATGAGCAGTTCTTC. As protein: CASSSLGGSNNEQFF. Looking up the rest from reference TRBV7-2 and TRBJ2-1 gives the full variable domain: GAGVSQSPSNKVTEKGKDVELRCDPISGHTALYWYRQSLGQGLEFLIYFQGNSAPDKSGLPSDRFSAERTGGSVSTLTIQRTQQEDSAVYLCASSSLGGSNNEQFFGPGTRLTVL.

V and J are TRBV18 and TRBJ2-7, with 9 bases lining up with TRBD1. Germline-derived CDR1 and CDR2 are KGHSH and LQKENI. The junction had 1 base not matched to a gene; V was cut back by 2 bases and J by 2 bases. The CDR3 totals 14 residues. CDR3 nucleotide sequence: TGTGCCAGCTCACCAAGGGACAGGGCCTACGAGCAGTACTTC. Encoded protein: CASSPRDRAYEQYF.

CDR3 residues: CASSMEDSYEQYF. The CDR3 region has the DNA TGTGCCAGTAGTATGGAGGACTCCTACGAGCAGTACTTC. The J gene is TRBJ2-7, the V gene TRBV19; D perhaps matches TRBD2 (5 bases). The CDR3 has 13 amino acids. Trimming pared 3 bases from V and 0 bases from J, leaving 6 bases between. Germline values: CDR1 LNHDA, CDR2 SQIVND (reference sequence).

This sequence joins TRBV19 and TRBJ1-2; possibly TRBD1 for D (5 bases). Trimming removed 6 bases at V and 2 bases at J, with 16 bases between. The V gene's germline CDR1 is LNHDA and CDR2 SQIVND (reference sequence). The CDR3 has 15 amino acids. In DNA form, the CDR3 reads TGTGCCAGTAGCCTCTCCGACAGCCGGAACTATGGCTACACCTTC. This gives the protein CASSLSDSRNYGYTF.

The CDR3 spells CAISESGLADSYEQYF. CDR3 nucleotide sequence: TGTGCCATCAGTGAGTCAGGACTAGCGGATTCCTACGAGCAGTACTTC. The chain joins TRBV10-3 to TRBJ2-7; 10 bases map to TRBD2. Germline V lookup: CDR1 ENHRY, CDR2 SYGVKD. V dropped 0 bases and J dropped 1; count of bases not matched to a gene: 3. The CDR3 runs 16 residues.

The CDR3 DNA sequence: TGTGCCAGCAGTGCGTACAGGGACGGGCAGCCCCAGCATTTT. Amino acid sequence: CASSAYRDGQPQHF. J is TRBJ1-5 and V is TRBV2, with TRBD1 as a possible D gene (6 bases). Trimming pared 4 bases from V and 7 bases from J, leaving 14 bases between. The germline V gene has CDR1 SNHLY and CDR2 FYNNEI. The CDR3 has 14 residues.

V gene TRBV5-5 combines with J gene TRBJ2-7; TRBD1 might be the D (6 bases). This CDR3 is built from 14 residues. Trimming shortened V by 1 base and J by 2 bases, and 10 bases separated the two germline ends. Germline values: CDR1 SGHKS, CDR2 YYEKEE (reference sequence). As DNA, the CDR3 is TGTGCCAGCAGCTTGCGGGACACCGCCTACGAGCAGTACTTC. Residues: CASSLRDTAYEQYF.

The chain combines TRBV29-1 with TRBJ1-1; D gene unclear. This CDR3 region has 12 residues. Trimming removed 7 bases at V and 1 base at J, with 10 bases between. Germline CDR1 and CDR2: SQVTM and ANQGSEA. CDR3 loop: CSAFTGNTEAFF. In nucleotides, the CDR3 is TGCAGCGCCTTCACGGGGAACACTGAAGCTTTCTTT.

The CDR3 is CASSLGPSVSSGNTIYF. DNA for the CDR3: TGTGCCAGCAGCTTGGGGCCCTCAGTCAGCTCTGGAAACACCATATATTTT. This chain links TRBV7-6 with TRBJ1-3, with D maybe TRBD1 (5 bases). Germline lookup yields CDR1 SGHVS and CDR2 FNYEAQ. V was trimmed by 3 bases and J by 0 bases, leaving 15 bases between them. The CDR3 loop spans 17 amino acids.

This chain joins TRBV7-2 and TRBJ2-7, with 8 bases fitting TRBD1. After removal of 0 bases from V and 8 bases from J, the junction contained 12 bases not matched to a gene. CDR3 length equals 16 residues. Looked up from germline, CDR1 is SGHTA and CDR2 is FQGNSA. The CDR3 spells CASSLASGTGPTKQYF. CDR3 in DNA: TGTGCCAGCAGCTTAGCCTCCGGGACAGGTCCAACGAAGCAGTACTTC.

J is TRBJ2-3 and V is TRBV9, with D unresolved. V lost 1 base to trimming and J lost 0 bases, with 9 bases between them. Germline loops: CDR1 SGDLS, CDR2 YYNGEE. The CDR3 runs to 15 residues. CDR3 region: CASSVSPYSTDTQYF. Written as DNA, the CDR3 is TGTGCCAGCAGCGTAAGCCCGTACAGCACAGATACGCAGTATTTT.